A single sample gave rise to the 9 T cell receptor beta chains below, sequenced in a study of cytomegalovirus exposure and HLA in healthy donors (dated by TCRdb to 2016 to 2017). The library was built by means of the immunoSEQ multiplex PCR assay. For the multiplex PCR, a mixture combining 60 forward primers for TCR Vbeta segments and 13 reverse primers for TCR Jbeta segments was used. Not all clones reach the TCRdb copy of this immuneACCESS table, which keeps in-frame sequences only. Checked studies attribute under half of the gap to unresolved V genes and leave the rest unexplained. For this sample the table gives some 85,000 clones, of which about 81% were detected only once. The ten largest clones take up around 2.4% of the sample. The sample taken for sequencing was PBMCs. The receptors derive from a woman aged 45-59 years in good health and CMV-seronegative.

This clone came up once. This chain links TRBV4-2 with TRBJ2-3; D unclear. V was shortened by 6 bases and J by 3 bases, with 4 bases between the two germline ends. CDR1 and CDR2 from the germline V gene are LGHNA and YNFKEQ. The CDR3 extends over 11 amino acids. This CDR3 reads CASRLTDTQYF. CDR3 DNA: TGTGCCAGCAGACTTACAGATACGCAGTATTTT.

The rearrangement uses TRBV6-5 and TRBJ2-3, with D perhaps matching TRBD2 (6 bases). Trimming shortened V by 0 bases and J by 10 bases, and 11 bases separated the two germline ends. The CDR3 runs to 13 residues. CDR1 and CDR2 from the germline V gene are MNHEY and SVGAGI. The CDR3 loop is CASSYSTSLAQYF. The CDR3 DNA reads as TGTGCCAGCAGTTACTCGACTAGTTTAGCGCAGTATTTT.

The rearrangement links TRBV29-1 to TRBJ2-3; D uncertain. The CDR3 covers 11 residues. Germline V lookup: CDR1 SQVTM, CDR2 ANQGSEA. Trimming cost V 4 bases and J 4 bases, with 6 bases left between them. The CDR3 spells CSVVLADTQYF. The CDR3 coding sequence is TGCAGCGTTGTTTTAGCAGATACGCAGTATTTT.

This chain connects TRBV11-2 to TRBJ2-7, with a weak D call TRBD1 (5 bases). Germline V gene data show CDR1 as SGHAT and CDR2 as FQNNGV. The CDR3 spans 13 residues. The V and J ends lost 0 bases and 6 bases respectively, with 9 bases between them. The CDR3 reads CASSLDLDIEQYF. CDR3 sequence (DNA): TGTGCCAGCAGCTTAGATCTGGACATCGAGCAGTACTTC. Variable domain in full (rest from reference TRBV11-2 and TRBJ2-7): EAGVAQSPRYKIIEKRQSVAFWCNPISGHATLYWYQQILGQGPKLLIQFQNNGVVDDSQLPKDRFSAERLKGVDSTLKIQPAKLEDSAVYLCASSLDLDIEQYFGPGTRLTVT.

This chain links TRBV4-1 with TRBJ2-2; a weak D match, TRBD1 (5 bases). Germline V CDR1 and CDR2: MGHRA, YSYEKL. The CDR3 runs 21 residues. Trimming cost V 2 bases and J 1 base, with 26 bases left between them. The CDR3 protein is CASSQPRDRMLLVENTGELFF. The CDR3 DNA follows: TGCGCCAGCAGCCAACCCCGTGACAGAATGTTATTGGTTGAGAACACCGGGGAGCTGTTTTTT.

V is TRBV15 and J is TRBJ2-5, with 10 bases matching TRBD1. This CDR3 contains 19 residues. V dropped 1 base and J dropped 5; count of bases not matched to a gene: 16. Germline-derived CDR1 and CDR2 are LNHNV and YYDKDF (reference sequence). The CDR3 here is CATSRALPGQGQLQETQYF. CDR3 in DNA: TGTGCCACCAGCAGAGCTTTACCGGGACAGGGGCAACTACAGGAGACCCAGTACTTC.

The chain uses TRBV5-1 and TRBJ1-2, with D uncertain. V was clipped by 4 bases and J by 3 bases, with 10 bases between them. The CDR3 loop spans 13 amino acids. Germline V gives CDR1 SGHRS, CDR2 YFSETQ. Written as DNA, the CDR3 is TGCGCCAGCAGCCTCAGACAAGACTATGGCTACACCTTC. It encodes CASSLRQDYGYTF. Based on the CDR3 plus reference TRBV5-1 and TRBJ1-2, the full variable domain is KAGVTQTPRYLIKTRGQQVTLSCSPISGHRSVSWYQQTPGQGLQFLFEYFSETQRNKGNFPGRFSGRQFSNSRSEMNVSTLELGDSALYLCASSLRQDYGYTFGSGTRLTVV.

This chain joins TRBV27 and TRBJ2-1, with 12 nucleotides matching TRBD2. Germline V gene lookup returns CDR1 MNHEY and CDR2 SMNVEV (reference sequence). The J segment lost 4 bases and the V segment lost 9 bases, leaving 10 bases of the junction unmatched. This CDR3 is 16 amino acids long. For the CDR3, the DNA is TGTGCCAGTCGACTAGCGGGAGTAGATGGGTACAATGAGCAGTTCTTC. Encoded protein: CASRLAGVDGYNEQFF.

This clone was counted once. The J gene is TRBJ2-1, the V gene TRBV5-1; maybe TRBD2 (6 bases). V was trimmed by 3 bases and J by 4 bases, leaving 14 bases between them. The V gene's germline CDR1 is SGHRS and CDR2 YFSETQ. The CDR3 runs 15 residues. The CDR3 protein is CASSSPRGSYNEQFF. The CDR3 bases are TGCGCCAGCAGCTCCCCCCGGGGGTCTTACAATGAGCAGTTCTTC.